These 21 T cell receptor beta chains share one sample of origin, sequenced in a study of T cell changes during pregnancy in multiple sclerosis. Sequencing was performed with immunoSEQ multiplex PCR; in TCRdb, only in-frame clones are kept and a portion is missing. The sample has tens of thousands of clones, roughly 92% seen once. The input for sequencing was peripheral blood, taken in the second trimester of pregnancy. These receptors were taken from a female donor with multiple sclerosis, enrolled in a pregnancy study.

J is TRBJ2-3 and V is TRBV18, with 9 bases matching TRBD2. The length of the CDR3 is 16 residues. CDR1 and CDR2 (germline): KGHSH, LQKENI. V lost 2 bases to trimming and J lost 6 bases; unmatched junction nucleotides: 9. As DNA, the CDR3 is TGTGCCAGCTCACCAAATCCGGGACTAGCCGTGGATACGCAGTATTTT. Its translation is CASSPNPGLAVDTQYF. The variable domain in full, with the rest retrieved from reference TRBV18 and TRBJ2-3, is NAGVMQNPRHLVRRRGQEARLRCSPMKGHSHVYWYRQLPEEGLKFMVYLQKENIIDESGMPKERFSAEFPKEGPSILRIQQVVRGDSAAYFCASSPNPGLAVDTQYFGPGTRLTVL.

The V call is TRBV27, the J call TRBJ2-3; unclear D gene. CDR1 is MNHEY and CDR2 is SMNVEV in the germline V gene (reference sequence). The CDR3 length is 13 residues. Trimming stripped 1 base from V and 4 bases from J, with 6 bases between. This CDR3 reads CASSLFSPDTQYF. CDR3 sequence (DNA): TGTGCCAGCAGTTTATTTAGTCCAGATACGCAGTATTTT.

This chain joins TRBV15 and TRBJ2-5, with 9 bases that match TRBD2. Matching the DNA end better, TRBJ2-7 makes the J call doubtful. The V gene's germline CDR1 is LNHNV and CDR2 YYDKDF (reference sequence). The CDR3 consists of 15 residues. The CDR3: CATSASGGSTYEQYF. Written as DNA, the CDR3 is TGTGCCACCAGCGCCAGCGGGGGGAGCACCTACGAGCAGTACTTC.

The V call is TRBV5-4, the J call TRBJ2-6; D call uncertain. The CDR3 length is 16 residues. CDR1 SGHNT and CDR2 YYREEE come from the germline V gene (reference sequence). V was shortened by 0 bases and J by 2 bases, with 9 bases between the two germline ends. The CDR3 DNA reads as TGTGCCAGCAGCTTGGGACAATTAGCTGGGGCCAACGTCCTGACTTTC. It is translated as CASSLGQLAGANVLTF.

The genes are TRBV7-6 and TRBJ2-2; a possible D gene is TRBD1 (6 bases). The CDR3 spans 15 residues. The germline CDR1 and CDR2 sequences are SGHVS and FNYEAQ. V was trimmed by 1 base and J by 4 bases, leaving 10 bases between them. The chain's CDR3 is CASSLEGDPTGELFF. The CDR3 DNA follows: TGTGCCAGCAGCTTAGAGGGGGATCCCACCGGGGAGCTGTTTTTT.

This chain links TRBV7-9 with TRBJ1-5, with D perhaps TRBD1 (6 bases). V lost 1 base to trimming and J lost 4 bases, with 11 bases between them. Looked up from germline, CDR1 is SEHNR and CDR2 is FQNEAQ (reference sequence). This CDR3 spans 15 amino acids. CDR3 sequence: CASSLDGTLNQPQHF. For the CDR3, the DNA is TGTGCCAGCAGCTTAGACGGGACACTTAATCAGCCCCAGCATTTT.

This chain joins TRBV5-6 and TRBJ1-1; weak D call: TRBD1 (5 bases). CDR3 length: 13 amino acids. The V gene's germline CDR1 is SGHDT and CDR2 YYEEEE. Trimming removed 5 bases from V and 6 bases from J, with 14 bases in between. The CDR3 region has the DNA TGTGCCAGCAGAGTATACAGGACGGCTGAAGCTTTCTTT. Amino acids: CASRVYRTAEAFF.

The chain has TRBV10-3 and TRBJ2-2; possible D gene TRBD1, 6 bases. The CDR3 runs to 13 residues. Trimming took off 9 bases at V and 2 bases at J, with 10 bases between the two ends. CDR1 and CDR2 (germline): ENHRY, SYGVKD. The chain's CDR3 is CAIWTANTGELFF. Here the CDR3 DNA reads TGTGCCATTTGGACAGCCAACACCGGGGAGCTGTTTTTT.

The CDR3 is CASSPGGGTGELFF. The CDR3 DNA sequence: TGTGCCAGCAGCCCGGGGGGGGGCACCGGGGAGCTGTTTTTT. V gene TRBV5-4 combines with J gene TRBJ2-2; 8 bases agree with TRBD2. Germline CDR1 reads SGHNT; CDR2 reads YYREEE (reference sequence). The CDR3 spans 14 residues. V lost 4 bases, J lost 4 bases, and 3 bases stayed unmatched.

The gene calls are TRBV30 and TRBJ2-5; 13 nucleotides match TRBD2. Losses at the gene ends were 5 bases for V and 5 bases for J; bases not matched to a gene: 8. This CDR3 contains 15 residues. CDR1 and CDR2 (germline): GTSNPN, SVGIG (reference sequence). This CDR3 reads CAWGLAGVAGETQYF. CDR3 nucleotides: TGTGCCTGGGGACTAGCGGGAGTGGCGGGGGAGACCCAGTACTTC.

The V call is TRBV27, the J call TRBJ2-4, with 8 bases fitting TRBD2. The CDR3 is 14 amino acids. Trimming removed 5 bases from V and 4 bases from J; junction bases left unmatched: 4. Germline loops: CDR1 MNHEY, CDR2 SMNVEV (reference sequence). The CDR3 is CASSTGTRKNIQYF. In nucleotides, the CDR3 is TGTGCCAGCAGTACCGGGACTAGGAAAAACATTCAGTACTTC.

This clone occurred once. The chain uses TRBV4-1 and TRBJ2-3; tentatively, D is TRBD2 (6 bases). V was shortened by 3 bases and J by 3 bases, with 13 bases between the two germline ends. The germline gives CDR1 MGHRA, CDR2 YSYEKL. The CDR3 runs to 15 residues. CDR3 residues: CASSHRDSHTDTQYF. CDR3 bases: TGCGCCAGCAGCCACCGGGACTCACATACAGATACGCAGTATTTT.

This chain joins TRBV19 and TRBJ2-5, with a possible D match to TRBD2 (5 bases). The CDR3 is 12 amino acids. Trimming removed 3 bases at V and 5 bases at J, with 7 bases between. Germline V gene lookup returns CDR1 LNHDA and CDR2 SQIVND (reference sequence). Here the CDR3 DNA reads TGTGCCAGTAGTATCGGCGGGGAGACCCAGTACTTC. Translation: CASSIGGETQYF.

The chain uses TRBV6-4 and TRBJ2-5; unclear D gene. Germline V gives CDR1 MRHNA, CDR2 SNTAGT. There are 13 residues in the CDR3. Trimming removed 5 bases from V and 2 bases from J, with 9 bases in between. The CDR3 is CASSSAPQETQYF. The CDR3 DNA follows: TGTGCCAGCAGTAGCGCGCCGCAAGAGACCCAGTACTTC.

The rearrangement joins TRBV13 to TRBJ2-5, with 14 nucleotides matching TRBD2. This CDR3 comprises 16 residues. CDR1 is PRHDT and CDR2 is FYEKMQ in the germline V gene (reference sequence). V dropped 5 bases and J dropped 2; count of bases not matched to a gene: 4. Written as DNA, the CDR3 is TGTGCCAGCAGCCCCAGACTAGCGGGAGGGCAAGAGACCCAGTACTTC. This gives the protein CASSPRLAGGQETQYF. Together with reference TRBV13 and TRBJ2-5, the CDR3 gives the full variable domain: AAGVIQSPRHLIKEKRETATLKCYPIPRHDTVYWYQQGPGQDPQFLISFYEKMQSDKGSIPDRFSAQQFSDYHSELNMSSLELGDSALYFCASSPRLAGGQETQYFGPGTRLLVL.

A single count supports this clone. The genes are TRBV14 and TRBJ2-1; D uncertain. The CDR3 covers 13 residues. Germline V gene sequence: CDR1 SGHDN, CDR2 FVKESK. V was cut by 7 bases and J by 4 bases, with 11 bases left in between. The chain's CDR3 is CASNVFQYNEQFF. CDR3 sequence (DNA): TGTGCCAGCAACGTCTTTCAGTACAATGAGCAGTTCTTC.

The V call is TRBV11-2, the J call TRBJ2-4; a weak D match, TRBD1 (6 bases). CDR3 length equals 14 residues. CDR1 and CDR2 (germline): SGHAT, FQNNGV. Trimming removed 5 bases at V and 7 bases at J, with 15 bases between. CDR3 region: CASSPDRPGNIQYF. The CDR3, as DNA: TGTGCCAGCAGCCCCGACAGGCCGGGGAACATTCAGTACTTC.

The chain carries TRBV11-3 and TRBJ2-1, with TRBD2 matching 7 bases. Germline trimming cut 4 bases from V and 8 bases from J; bases unmatched to any gene: 8. Germline V CDR1 and CDR2: SGHNT, YENEEA. This CDR3 region has 14 residues. The CDR3 region has the DNA TGTGCCAGCAGCTCGGGACGAACTAGCGATGAGCAGTTCTTC. It translates to CASSSGRTSDEQFF.

This chain connects TRBV25-1 to TRBJ2-2; 10 bases are a match to TRBD2. V trimming: 7 bases; J trimming: 7 bases; junction bases outside the gene matches: 12. Germline CDR1 and CDR2: MGHDK and SYGVNS. There are 16 residues in the CDR3. The CDR3 is CASTESSGSLYGELFF. The CDR3 DNA is TGTGCCAGCACCGAATCTAGCGGGAGTTTATACGGGGAGCTGTTTTTT.

The chain couples TRBV20-1 to TRBJ1-2; D possibly corresponds to TRBD1 (5 bases). The length of the CDR3 is 11 residues. V lost 6 bases and J lost 12, with 17 bases in between. Germline V CDR1 and CDR2: DFQATT, SNEGSKA (reference sequence). In DNA, the CDR3 is TGCAGTGCCCGGGCGGGGGGGGTAGACACCTTC. Protein: CSARAGGVDTF.

The table lists this clone with a count of one. The chain joins TRBV14 to TRBJ1-1; D is perhaps TRBD1 (6 bases). V was shortened by 1 base and J by 8 bases, with 11 bases between the two germline ends. This CDR3 has 13 amino acids. CDR1 is SGHDN and CDR2 is FVKESK in the germline V gene. The CDR3 loop reads CASSQVSGVEAFF. CDR3 nucleotide sequence: TGTGCCAGCAGCCAAGTTTCAGGGGTGGAAGCTTTCTTT.